Listed below are T cell receptor beta chains from one sample, sequenced in a study of cytomegalovirus exposure and HLA in healthy donors. The table came from immunoSEQ multiplex PCR; TCRdb's copy has only in-frame clones and leaves some out. The sample includes 130,000 or so clones, around 79% of them seen just once. The sample taken for sequencing was PBMCs. These receptors came from a woman aged 40 to 50 in good health and CMV-seropositive. Both conserved end residues are part of each CDR3. The D gene is left open where the match is weak. Not all rows give a size; the values are once, few, many and, for expanded clones, a class.

clone size	D gene	J gene	V gene	CDR3 DNA	CDR3 protein
NA	TRBD2	TRBJ2-3	TRBV6-4	TGTGCCAGCAGTCTATCGACTAGCGGGGACACAGATACGCAGTATTTT	CASSLSTSGDTDTQYF
NA	TRBD1	TRBJ1-1	TRBV7-2	TGTGCCACCGGTGGGACAGCGAACACTGAAGCTTTCTTT	CATGGTANTEAFF
NA	NA	TRBJ1-5	TRBV9	TGTGCCAGCAGCGTAGGTTCAGGGGTTCAGCCCCAGCATTTT	CASSVGSGVQPQHF
few	NA	TRBJ2-4	TRBV28	TGTGCCAGCATGCAGGGGACCATAAACATTCAGTACTTC	CASMQGTINIQYF
NA	NA	TRBJ2-5	TRBV30	TGTGCCTGGAGTGGGAGGGCCCCCGGGTACCAAGAGACCCAGTACTTC	CAWSGRAPGYQETQYF
NA	TRBD1	TRBJ1-2	TRBV16	TGTGCCAGCAGCCCTAAGACAGGGACCTACTATGGCTACACCTTC	CASSPKTGTYYGYTF
NA	NA	TRBJ1-5	TRBV5-6	TGTGCCAGCAGCCCGGGGGGCGTCTATAGCAATCAGCCCCAGCATTTT	CASSPGGVYSNQPQHF
NA	NA	TRBJ2-2	TRBV15	TGTGCCACCACGAACAGGGCGAACACCGGGGAGCTGTTTTTT	CATTNRANTGELFF
NA	NA	TRBJ1-5	TRBV30	TGTGCCTGGAGCGCCTTCCAGGGTTTTAGCAATCAGCCCCAGCATTTT	CAWSAFQGFSNQPQHF
NA	NA	TRBJ1-4	TRBV5-1	TGCGCCAGCAGCCTGAAGGGGCTGGATGAAAAACTGTTTTTT	CASSLKGLDEKLFF
NA	TRBD2	TRBJ2-7	TRBV5-1	TGCGCCAGCAGCTTGGTGGGGACTAGCGGTAGCTACGAGCAGTACTTC	CASSLVGTSGSYEQYF
few	NA	TRBJ1-2	TRBV7-9	TGTGCCAGCGCGACTGAGTATGGCTACACCTTC	CASATEYGYTF
NA	NA	TRBJ1-1	TRBV9	TGTGCCAGCAGCCTCGAGCCTACCGCGGGGTACACTGAAGCTTTCTTT	CASSLEPTAGYTEAFF
few	TRBD2	TRBJ2-1	TRBV28	TGTGCCAGCAGTCCCCCCAAAGCGGGGGGCCCCAATGAGCAGTTCTTC	CASSPPKAGGPNEQFF
NA	TRBD1	TRBJ1-3	TRBV15	TGTGCCACCAGCAGGGTTTACTCAGGGGGCGCTGGAAACACCATATATTTT	CATSRVYSGGAGNTIYF
NA	NA	TRBJ2-5	TRBV7-7	TGTGCTAGCAGCTCGGGACTCGTTGGTGAGCAGTACTTC	CASSSGLVGEQYF
NA	TRBD1	TRBJ1-5	TRBV4-2	TGTGCCAGCAGCCAAGGTTTCAGTAGACAGGGAAGATGGGTGGATCAGCCCCAGCATTTT	CASSQGFSRQGRWVDQPQHF